The 7 T cell receptor beta chains below all came from one sample that was sequenced in a study of T cell responses to AZD1222 COVID-19 vaccine. Data came from immunoSEQ multiplex PCR; TCRdb stores just in-frame clones and leaves some out. The sample holds some 120,000 clones, 80% to 90% seen once. The source material was peripheral blood, sampled on day 0 of MenACWY control vaccination. These receptor sequences come from an adult in good health.

The chain recombines TRBV7-9 with TRBJ2-7, with D perhaps TRBD2 (5 bases). This CDR3 spans 14 amino acids. V was clipped by 5 bases and J by 7 bases, with 18 bases between them. Germline V lookup: CDR1 SEHNR, CDR2 FQNEAQ (reference sequence). CDR3 in DNA: TGTGCCAGCAGCGCGCCGGGGATTCAAAAGGAGCAGTACTTC. It yields the protein CASSAPGIQKEQYF. Full variable domain (outside the CDR3, taken from reference TRBV7-9 and TRBJ2-7): DTGVSQNPRHKITKRGQNVTFRCDPISEHNRLYWYRQTLGQGPEFLTYFQNEAQLEKSRLLSDRFSAERPKGSFSTLEIQRTEQGDSAMYLCASSAPGIQKEQYFGPGTRLTVT.

J is TRBJ2-7 and V is TRBV30, with D perhaps given as TRBD1 or TRBD2 (5 bases each). CDR1 and CDR2 (germline): GTSNPN, SVGIG (reference sequence). This CDR3 comprises 13 residues. Trimming shortened V by 2 bases and J by 4 bases, and 12 bases separated the two germline ends. CDR3 bases: TGTGCCTGGAGTTCAGGGAGCCTTTACGAGCAGTACTTC. Its protein is CAWSSGSLYEQYF.

The chain combines TRBV6-5 with TRBJ2-7; D gene unclear. The CDR3 extends over 14 amino acids. The germline V gene has CDR1 MNHEY and CDR2 SVGAGI. The V end lost 2 bases, the J end lost 4 bases, and 12 bases lay between the germline ends. The CDR3, as DNA: TGTGCCAGCAGTTACATAAGAGAAGCTTACGAGCAGTACTTC. Protein product: CASSYIREAYEQYF.

The V call is TRBV10-3, the J call TRBJ1-5; 9 nucleotides align to TRBD1. J lost 5 bases, V lost 0 bases, and 5 bases had no gene match. CDR1 and CDR2 from the germline V gene are ENHRY and SYGVKD. This CDR3 is 16 amino acids long. CDR3 bases: TGTGCCATCAGTGAGTCGAAGGGACAGGGCCATCAGCCCCAGCATTTT. Protein product: CAISESKGQGHQPQHF.

The count of this clone is one. The rearrangement links TRBV5-1 to TRBJ1-1, with a tentative D call TRBD1 (5 bases). Trimming took off 5 bases at V and 10 bases at J, with 15 bases between the two ends. Germline V gives CDR1 SGHRS, CDR2 YFSETQ. This CDR3 comprises 12 residues. The CDR3 nucleotides are TGCGCCAGCAGTCTCGCAGGGTGGGGAGCTTTCTTT. It translates to CASSLAGWGAFF.

This chain connects TRBV10-2 to TRBJ2-5, with D possibly matching TRBD2 (5 bases). The germline V and J ends were trimmed by 4 bases and 3 bases, with 18 bases remaining between them. This CDR3 is built from 16 residues. Germline V lookup: CDR1 WSHSY, CDR2 SAAADI. The CDR3: CASSGSGSRREETQYF. The CDR3 nucleotides are TGCGCCAGCAGTGGGTCCGGGTCGCGGCGGGAAGAGACCCAGTACTTC.

The chain carries TRBV3-1 (or the pseudogene TRBV3-2) and TRBJ1-6, with a weak D call TRBD1 (6 bases). Germline loops: CDR1 LGHDT, CDR2 YNNKEL (reference sequence). CDR3 length: 15 residues. The V gene lost 0 bases and the J gene lost 4 bases, with 7 bases spanning the gap. The CDR3 nucleotides read TGTGCCAGCAGCCAAGATCAGGGGTATAATTCACCCCTCCACTTT. This encodes CASSQDQGYNSPLHF.